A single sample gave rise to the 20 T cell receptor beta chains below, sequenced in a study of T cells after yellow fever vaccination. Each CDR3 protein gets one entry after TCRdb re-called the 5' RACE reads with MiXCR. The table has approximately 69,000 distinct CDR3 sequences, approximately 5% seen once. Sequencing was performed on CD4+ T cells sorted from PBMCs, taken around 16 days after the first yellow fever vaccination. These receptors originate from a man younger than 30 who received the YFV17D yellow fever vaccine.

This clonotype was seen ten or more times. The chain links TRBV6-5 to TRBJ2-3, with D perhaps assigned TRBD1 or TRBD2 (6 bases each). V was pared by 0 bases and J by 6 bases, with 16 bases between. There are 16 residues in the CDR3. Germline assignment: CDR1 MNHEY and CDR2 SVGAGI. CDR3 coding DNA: TGTGCCAGCAGTTACTCCCCAAGGGGGGCGTACGATACGCAGTATTTT. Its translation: CASSYSPRGAYDTQYF.

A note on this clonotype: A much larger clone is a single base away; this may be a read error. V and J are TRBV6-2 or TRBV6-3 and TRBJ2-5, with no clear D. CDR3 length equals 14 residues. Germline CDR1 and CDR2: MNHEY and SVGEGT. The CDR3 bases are TGTGCCGGCAGTCCGGCCTCGATGATAGAGACCCAGTACTTC. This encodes CAGSPASMIETQYF.

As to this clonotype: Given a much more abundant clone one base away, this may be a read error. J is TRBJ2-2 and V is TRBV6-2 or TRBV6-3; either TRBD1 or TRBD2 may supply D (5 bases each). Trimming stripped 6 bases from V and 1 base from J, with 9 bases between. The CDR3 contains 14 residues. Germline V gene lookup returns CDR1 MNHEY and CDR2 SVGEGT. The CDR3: CASSQGRNTGELFF. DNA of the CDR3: TGTGCCAGCAGCCAGGGACGGAACACCGGGGAGCTGTTTTTT.

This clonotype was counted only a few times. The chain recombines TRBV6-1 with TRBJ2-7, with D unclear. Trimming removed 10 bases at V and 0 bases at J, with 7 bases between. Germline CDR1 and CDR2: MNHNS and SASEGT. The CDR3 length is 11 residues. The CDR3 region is CATTSSYEQYV. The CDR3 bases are TGTGCCACAACTTCCTCCTACGAGCAGTACGTC.

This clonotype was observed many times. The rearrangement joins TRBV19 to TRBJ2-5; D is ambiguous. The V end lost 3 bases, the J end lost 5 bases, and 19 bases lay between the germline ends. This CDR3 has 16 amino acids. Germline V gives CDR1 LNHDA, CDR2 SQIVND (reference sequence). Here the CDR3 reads CASSIFGRSRQETQYF. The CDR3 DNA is TGTGCCAGTAGTATTTTTGGACGCAGCCGCCAGGAGACCCAGTACTTC.

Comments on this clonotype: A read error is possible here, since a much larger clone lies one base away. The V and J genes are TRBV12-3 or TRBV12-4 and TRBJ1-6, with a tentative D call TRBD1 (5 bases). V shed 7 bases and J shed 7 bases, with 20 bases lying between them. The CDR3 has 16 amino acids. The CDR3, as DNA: TGTGCCAGCACCGGACAAAACGGACATGGGAATTCACCCCTCCACTTT. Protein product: CASTGQNGHGNSPLHF.

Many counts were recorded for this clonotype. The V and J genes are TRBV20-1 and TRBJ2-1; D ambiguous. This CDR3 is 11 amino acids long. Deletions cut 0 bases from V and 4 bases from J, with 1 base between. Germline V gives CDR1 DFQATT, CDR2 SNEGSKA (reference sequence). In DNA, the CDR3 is TGCAGTGCTAGAGAATACAATGAGCAGTTCTTC. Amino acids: CSAREYNEQFF.

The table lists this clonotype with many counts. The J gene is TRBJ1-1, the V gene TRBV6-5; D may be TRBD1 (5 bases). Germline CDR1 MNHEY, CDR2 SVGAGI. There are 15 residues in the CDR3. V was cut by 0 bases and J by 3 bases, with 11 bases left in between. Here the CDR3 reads CASSYSPLGDTEAFF. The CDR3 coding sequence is TGTGCCAGCAGTTACTCTCCTTTGGGGGACACTGAAGCTTTCTTT.

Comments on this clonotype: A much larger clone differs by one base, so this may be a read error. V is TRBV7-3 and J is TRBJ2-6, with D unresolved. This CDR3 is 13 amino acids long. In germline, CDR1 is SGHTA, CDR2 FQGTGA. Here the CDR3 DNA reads TGTGCCAGCAGCTCGTCTGGGCCCAACGTCCTGACTTTC. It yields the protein CASSSSGPNVLTF.

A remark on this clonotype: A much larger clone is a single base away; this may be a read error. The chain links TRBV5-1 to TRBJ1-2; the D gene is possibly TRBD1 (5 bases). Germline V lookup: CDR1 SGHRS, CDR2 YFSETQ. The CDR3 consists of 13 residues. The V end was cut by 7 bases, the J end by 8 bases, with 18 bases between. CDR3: CASRTDSINGYTF. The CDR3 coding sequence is TGCGCCAGCCGAACCGACAGTATCAACGGCTACACCTTC.

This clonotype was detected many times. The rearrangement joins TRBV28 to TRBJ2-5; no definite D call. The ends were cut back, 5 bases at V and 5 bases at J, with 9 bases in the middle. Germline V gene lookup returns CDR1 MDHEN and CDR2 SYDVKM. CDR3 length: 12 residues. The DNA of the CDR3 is TGTGCCAGCAGTCGAGGAACCGAGACCCAGTACTTC. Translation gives CASSRGTETQYF. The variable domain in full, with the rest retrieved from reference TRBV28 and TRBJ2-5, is DVKVTQSSRYLVKRTGEKVFLECVQDMDHENMFWYRQDPGLGLRLIYFSYDVKMKEKGDIPEGYSVSREKKERFSLILESASTNQTSMYLCASSRGTETQYFGPGTRLLVL.

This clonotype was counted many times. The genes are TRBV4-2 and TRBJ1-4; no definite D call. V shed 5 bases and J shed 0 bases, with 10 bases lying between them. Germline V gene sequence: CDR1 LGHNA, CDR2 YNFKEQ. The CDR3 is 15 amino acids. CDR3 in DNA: TGTGCCAGCAGCGCTAAGAGAGCAACTAATGAAAAACTGTTTTTT. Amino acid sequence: CASSAKRATNEKLFF.

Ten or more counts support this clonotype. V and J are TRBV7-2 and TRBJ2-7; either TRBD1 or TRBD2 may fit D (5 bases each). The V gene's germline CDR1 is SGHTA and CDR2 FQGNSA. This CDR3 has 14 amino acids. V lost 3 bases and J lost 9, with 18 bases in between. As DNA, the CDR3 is TGTGCCAGCAGCTTCGAGAGGGGATTTACGATGCAGTACTTC. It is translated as CASSFERGFTMQYF.

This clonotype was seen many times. Here the CDR3 reads CASSSGVYETQYF. The DNA of the CDR3 is TGTGCCAGCAGTTCCGGGGTCTATGAGACCCAGTACTTC. The chain links TRBV28 to TRBJ2-5, with a weak D call TRBD2 (5 bases). This CDR3 contains 13 residues. Trimming removed 4 bases from V and 5 bases from J, with 11 bases in between. CDR1 and CDR2 (germline): MDHEN, SYDVKM. The full variable domain, in which reference TRBV28 and TRBJ2-5 provide the parts outside the CDR3, is DVKVTQSSRYLVKRTGEKVFLECVQDMDHENMFWYRQDPGLGLRLIYFSYDVKMKEKGDIPEGYSVSREKKERFSLILESASTNQTSMYLCASSSGVYETQYFGPGTRLLVL.

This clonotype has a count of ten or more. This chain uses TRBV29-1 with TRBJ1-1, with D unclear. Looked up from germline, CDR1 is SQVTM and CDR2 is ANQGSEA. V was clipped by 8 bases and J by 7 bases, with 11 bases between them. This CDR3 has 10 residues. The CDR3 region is CSSYHIEAFF. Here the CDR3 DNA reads TGCAGCTCTTACCATATTGAAGCTTTCTTT.

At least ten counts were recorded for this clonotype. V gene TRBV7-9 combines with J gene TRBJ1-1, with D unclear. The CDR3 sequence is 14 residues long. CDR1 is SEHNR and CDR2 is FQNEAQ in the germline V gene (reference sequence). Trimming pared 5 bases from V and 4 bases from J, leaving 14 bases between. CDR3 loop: CASSLGDEGTEAFF. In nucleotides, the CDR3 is TGTGCCAGCAGCCTCGGGGATGAGGGCACTGAAGCTTTCTTT.

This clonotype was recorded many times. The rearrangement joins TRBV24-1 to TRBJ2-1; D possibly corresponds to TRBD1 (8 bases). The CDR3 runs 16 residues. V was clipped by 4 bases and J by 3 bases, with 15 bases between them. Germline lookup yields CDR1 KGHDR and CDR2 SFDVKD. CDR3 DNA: TGTGCCACCAGTGACCGGACAGGGAGGGACTACAATGAGCAGTTCTTC. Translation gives CATSDRTGRDYNEQFF.

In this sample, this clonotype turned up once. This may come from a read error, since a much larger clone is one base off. This CDR3 reads CASSYSGTSTQYF. In DNA, the CDR3 is TGCGCCAGCAGTTACTCCGGGACTAGCACGCAGTATTTT. The chain couples TRBV10-2 to TRBJ2-3; the match to TRBD2 covers 9 bases. Germline assignment: CDR1 WSHSY and CDR2 SAAADI. The CDR3 covers 13 residues. V was clipped by 5 bases and J by 9 bases; unmatched bases: 6.

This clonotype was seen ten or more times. The DNA for the CDR3 is TGTGCCAGTAGTCTCGGACACCCCTATGGCTACACCTTC. Translation: CASSLGHPYGYTF. The chain carries TRBV19 and TRBJ1-2, with D possibly being TRBD1 (5 bases). V lost 5 bases to trimming and J lost 4 bases, with 11 bases between them. Germline V CDR1 and CDR2: LNHDA, SQIVND (reference sequence). The CDR3 loop spans 13 amino acids.

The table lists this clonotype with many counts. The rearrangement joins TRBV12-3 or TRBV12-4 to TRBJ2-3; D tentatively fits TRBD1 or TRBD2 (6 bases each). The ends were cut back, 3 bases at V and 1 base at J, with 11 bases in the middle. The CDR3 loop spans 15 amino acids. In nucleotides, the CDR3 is TGTGCCAGCAGTTTCCGGGGGCCCGGCACAGATACGCAGTATTTT. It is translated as CASSFRGPGTDTQYF.